The 24 T cell receptor beta chains below all came from one sample that was sequenced in a study of spatial heterogeneity in lung cancer. Study results and limitations: Expanded alpha and beta TCR counts within tumors tracked tumor mutation counts.

TCRdb passed the 5' RACE reads through MiXCR, listing each CDR3 protein once. Of about 10,000 distinct CDR3 sequences listed, approximately 5.8% are singletons. The antigens of these receptors remain unknown. The time point: sample taken at primary tumor resection. This specimen was lung tumor tissue, taken at surgery. The source is a male donor with early-stage non-small cell lung cancer.

This clonotype is medium-sized. With the library built for alpha chains, this beta chain is off target and its frequency is not meaningful. The chain links TRBV27 to TRBJ2-7, with TRBD2 matching over 7 bases. The J segment lost 4 bases and the V segment lost 3 bases, leaving 9 bases of the junction unmatched. Germline lookup yields CDR1 MNHEY and CDR2 SMNVEV (reference sequence). This CDR3 contains 15 residues. CDR3 bases: TGTGCCAGCAGTTTGGTCGGGAGGTGGACTTACGAGCAGTACTTC. Translation: CASSLVGRWTYEQYF.

This clonotype was seen ten or more times. Because this beta chain is a stray read in a library intended to capture alpha chains, its abundance should not be given much weight. The rearrangement links TRBV2 to TRBJ1-2; D remains unclear. Germline assignment: CDR1 SNHLY and CDR2 FYNNEI. Between the trimmed V and J ends, which lost 2 bases and 4 bases, there was a span of 5 bases. This CDR3 is built from 12 residues. The CDR3: CASSESIYGYTF. In DNA, the CDR3 is TGTGCCAGCAGTGAAAGCATCTATGGCTACACCTTC.

This clonotype was seen repeatedly, ten times or more. This beta chain was picked up by a library intended for alpha chains and is off target, so its count carries little meaning. The V gene is TRBV27, the J gene TRBJ1-2; weak D call: TRBD1 (5 bases). V gave up 3 bases and J gave up 2 bases, with 13 bases separating them. The CDR3 extends over 15 amino acids. The germline gives CDR1 MNHEY, CDR2 SMNVEV (reference sequence). The CDR3 reads CASSFRRVGNYGYTF. CDR3 nucleotides: TGTGCCAGCAGTTTCCGCAGGGTCGGGAACTATGGCTACACCTTC.

In this sample, this clonotype is medium-sized. Little can be read into the size of this beta chain, an off-target read in a library designed for alpha chains. In nucleotides, the CDR3 is TGTGCCAGCAGTTTCCGCCTGTCTTACAATGAGCAGTTCTTC. Translation gives CASSFRLSYNEQFF. The chain carries TRBV27 and TRBJ2-1; no clear D gene. Trimming took off 3 bases at V and 4 bases at J, with 10 bases between the two ends. CDR3 length: 14 amino acids. Germline V lookup: CDR1 MNHEY, CDR2 SMNVEV (reference sequence).

At least ten counts were recorded for this clonotype. Within a library made for alpha chains, this beta chain is off target, and its count is uninformative. The CDR3 DNA reads as TGTGCCAGCAGCGCGGGACTAGCATACAATGAGCAGTTCTTC. It translates to CASSAGLAYNEQFF. This rearrangement joins TRBV9 to TRBJ2-1, with 9 bases matching TRBD2. The CDR3 is 14 amino acids. With V trimmed by 3 bases and J by 4 bases, 2 bases remained unmatched. CDR1 and CDR2 from the germline V gene are SGDLS and YYNGEE.

This clonotype was recorded at least ten times. Within a library made for alpha chains, this beta chain is off target, and its count is uninformative. The rearrangement joins TRBV6-1 to TRBJ1-5; the D gene is possibly TRBD1 (6 bases). CDR3 length equals 14 residues. Trimming stripped 6 bases from V and 2 bases from J, with 11 bases between. Germline loops: CDR1 MNHNS, CDR2 SASEGT. The DNA for the CDR3 is TGTGCCAGCAGGAGGGACAATGGCAATCAGCCCCAGCATTTT. It codes for CASRRDNGNQPQHF.

This clonotype was seen many times. In a library made to pick up alpha chains, this beta chain is a stray read with a size that means little. This chain joins TRBV12-3 or TRBV12-4 and TRBJ2-4; tentative D call: TRBD1 (6 bases). This CDR3 is built from 13 residues. The V gene lost 2 bases and the J gene lost 15 bases, with 17 bases spanning the gap. CDR3 loop: CASSLTRGWGRYF. CDR3 DNA sequence: TGTGCCAGCAGTTTAACCAGGGGTTGGGGACGGTACTTC.

This clonotype occurred many times. Little can be read into the size of this beta chain, an off-target read in a library designed for alpha chains. V usage is TRBV6-5 and J usage is TRBJ2-3; 10 bases align to TRBD1. Germline loops: CDR1 MNHEY, CDR2 SVGAGI. Germline trimming cut 5 bases from V and 2 bases from J; bases unmatched to any gene: 7. CDR3 size: 16 residues. CDR3 DNA: TGTGCCAGCAGTCCGATGGACAGGGGGAACACAGATACGCAGTATTTT. The encoded protein is CASSPMDRGNTDTQYF.

Many counts were recorded for this clonotype. Within a library made for alpha chains, this beta chain is off target, and its count is uninformative. This rearrangement joins TRBV12-3 or TRBV12-4 to TRBJ1-5; unclear D gene. The CDR3 spans 14 residues. The V gene lost 4 bases and the J gene lost 2 bases, with 9 bases spanning the gap. The CDR3: CASSSYLGNQPQHF. As DNA, the CDR3 is TGTGCCAGCAGTTCCTACTTGGGCAATCAGCCCCAGCATTTT.

This clonotype was seen at least ten times. This beta chain lies outside the target of a library built for alpha chains; its clone size means little. The rearrangement links TRBV28 to TRBJ1-2; D remains ambiguous. CDR3 length equals 11 residues. The V and J ends lost 3 bases and 2 bases respectively, with 1 base between them. Germline lookup yields CDR1 MDHEN and CDR2 SYDVKM. The CDR3 protein is CASSLNYGYTF. The CDR3, as DNA: TGTGCCAGCAGTTTGAACTATGGCTACACCTTC.

With respect to this clonotype: This beta chain is an off-target read within a library intended for alpha chains, so its frequency means little. V usage is TRBV28 and J usage is TRBJ1-5, with D uncertain. CDR1 and CDR2 from the germline V gene are MDHEN and SYDVKM. The V gene lost 4 bases and the J gene lost 7 bases, with 14 bases spanning the gap. The CDR3 spans 14 residues. DNA for the CDR3: TGTGCCAGCAGTTCTCCCTTTAACAAACAGCCCCAGCATTTT. It specifies CASSSPFNKQPQHF. Full variable domain (missing parts from reference TRBV28 and TRBJ1-5): DVKVTQSSRYLVKRTGEKVFLECVQDMDHENMFWYRQDPGLGLRLIYFSYDVKMKEKGDIPEGYSVSREKKERFSLILESASTNQTSMYLCASSSPFNKQPQHFGDGTRLSIL.

By share of the sample, this clonotype is medium-sized. Since the library was made to target alpha chains, this beta chain is a stray read and its abundance is not meaningful. The rearrangement links TRBV25-1 to TRBJ1-1; D might be TRBD1 (5 bases). Germline lookup yields CDR1 MGHDK and CDR2 SYGVNS. With 7 bases removed from V and 4 bases from J, the gap between germline ends came to 7 bases. The CDR3 is 11 amino acids. The CDR3 region has the DNA TGTGCCAGCACTGGGGGCACTGAAGCTTTCTTT. Translated, it gives CASTGGTEAFF.

This clonotype was detected ten times or more. This beta chain was picked up by a library intended for alpha chains and is off target, so its count carries little meaning. The chain employs TRBV6-1 and TRBJ2-3; 8 nucleotides line up with TRBD1. In germline, CDR1 is MNHNS, CDR2 SASEGT. The ends lost 6 bases at V and 3 bases at J; junction bases unmatched: 8. The CDR3 contains 15 residues. CDR3 sequence (DNA): TGTGCCAGCAGGATCGGACAGGGAGGTACAGATACGCAGTATTTT. Its protein is CASRIGQGGTDTQYF.

This clonotype was recorded at least ten times. A library made for alpha chains picked up this beta chain off target, so its size means little. This chain links TRBV7-2 with TRBJ2-3, with a tentative D call TRBD2 (6 bases). Trimming removed 6 bases at V and 2 bases at J, with 21 bases between. The CDR3 totals 17 residues. Germline values: CDR1 SGHTA, CDR2 FQGNSA. The CDR3 reads CASSRPRGGAYTDTQYF. CDR3 DNA sequence: TGTGCCAGCAGTAGGCCGCGGGGCGGGGCGTACACAGATACGCAGTATTTT.

This clonotype showed up many times. This beta chain is off target for a library built for alpha chains, so its abundance means little. V gene TRBV15 combines with J gene TRBJ2-5; TRBD2 might be the D (7 bases). The CDR3 sequence is 13 residues long. The V end lost 4 bases, the J end lost 2 bases, and 8 bases lay between the germline ends. Germline-derived CDR1 and CDR2 are LNHNV and YYDKDF (reference sequence). The CDR3 region is CATSKGGQETQYF. The DNA of the CDR3 is TGTGCCACCAGCAAGGGGGGGCAAGAGACCCAGTACTTC.

This clonotype was recorded many times. The library was built for alpha chains, so this beta chain is an off-target read and its size means little. The chain employs TRBV4-1 and TRBJ2-3; D gene ambiguous. V lost 0 bases and J 1 base, leaving 11 bases between the germline ends. This CDR3 has 16 amino acids. Germline V gives CDR1 MGHRA, CDR2 YSYEKL. The CDR3 coding sequence is TGCGCCAGCAGCCAAGATGGTGACGGCCGCACAGATACGCAGTATTTT. Translating gives CASSQDGDGRTDTQYF.

Many counts were recorded for this clonotype. In a library made to pick up alpha chains, this beta chain is a stray read with a size that means little. V usage is TRBV18 and J usage is TRBJ1-1; D ambiguous. V was cut by 3 bases and J by 7 bases, with 12 bases left in between. This CDR3 region has 13 residues. Germline-derived CDR1 and CDR2 are KGHSH and LQKENI. CDR3 region: CASSPDPKGEAFF. CDR3 in DNA: TGTGCCAGCTCACCCGACCCAAAGGGTGAAGCTTTCTTT.

Concerning this clonotype itself: This beta chain is an off-target read within a library intended for alpha chains, so its frequency means little. The rearrangement links TRBV7-8 to TRBJ1-5, with TRBD1 as a possible D gene (6 bases). This CDR3 region has 15 residues. Trimming removed 5 bases at V and 2 bases at J, with 13 bases between. From germline, CDR1 is SGHVS and CDR2 FQNEAQ. CDR3 nucleotide sequence: TGTGCCAGCAGCCAACTCAGGGGTGGCAATCAGCCCCAGCATTTT. It is translated as CASSQLRGGNQPQHF. The full variable domain, completed using reference TRBV7-8 and TRBJ1-5, is GAGVSQSPRYKVAKRGQDVALRCDPISGHVSLFWYQQALGQGPEFLTYFQNEAQLDKSGLPSDRFFAERPEGSVSTLKIQRTQQEDSAVYLCASSQLRGGNQPQHFGDGTRLSIL.

Comments on this clonotype: The library was prepared for alpha chains; this beta chain is a stray read, so its frequency means little. The genes are TRBV14 and TRBJ1-2, with D unresolved. The CDR3 runs to 14 residues. Trimming left V 2 bases short and J 7 bases short, with 14 bases between. The germline CDR1 and CDR2 sequences are SGHDN and FVKESK. The CDR3 DNA reads TGTGCCAGCAGCCAAAGCGGAGGAATTTTTGGCTACACCTTC. Protein product: CASSQSGGIFGYTF.

This clonotype was recorded many times. Found in a library prepared for alpha chains, this beta chain is an off-target read, and its abundance has little meaning. V and J are TRBV7-9 and TRBJ2-7, with D unresolved. The CDR3 is made up of 14 amino acids. Germline V gene sequence: CDR1 SEHNR, CDR2 FQNEAQ (reference sequence). V lost 4 bases and J 0 bases, leaving 10 bases between the germline ends. The CDR3 spells CASSSTMSSYEQYF. CDR3 sequence (DNA): TGTGCCAGCAGCTCTACTATGAGCTCCTACGAGCAGTACTTC.

In this sample, this clonotype turned up many times. This beta chain is a stray sequence in a library constructed for alpha chains; its clone size is not meaningful. The rearrangement uses TRBV12-3 or TRBV12-4 and TRBJ2-3; 11 bases are shared with TRBD2. The CDR3 loop spans 17 amino acids. Trimming took 3 bases from V and 0 from J; bases not matched to a gene: 5. The CDR3 region has the DNA TGTGCCAGCAGTTTCGGGACTAGCGGTTTTAGCACAGATACGCAGTATTTT. It translates to CASSFGTSGFSTDTQYF.

To note about this clonotype: A library made for alpha chains picked up this beta chain off target, so its size means little. The chain joins TRBV20-1 to TRBJ2-3, with 7 bases lining up with TRBD2. The ends lost 5 bases at V and 0 bases at J; junction bases unmatched: 2. The CDR3 sequence is 13 residues long. CDR1 is DFQATT and CDR2 is SNEGSKA in the germline V gene (reference sequence). The CDR3 nucleotides read TGCAGTGCTCCCGGGGGGAGCACAGATACGCAGTATTTT. Translation gives CSAPGGSTDTQYF.

This clonotype was counted at least ten times. A library prepared for alpha chains yielded this beta chain as an off-target read; its size is of little meaning. The chain is built from TRBV2 and TRBJ2-5, with no clear D. V lost 4 bases to trimming and J lost 7 bases, with 19 bases between them. This CDR3 spans 15 amino acids. Germline V gives CDR1 SNHLY, CDR2 FYNNEI. The CDR3 sequence is CASSVIRAPDGTQYF. The CDR3, as DNA: TGTGCCAGCAGTGTCATTAGGGCCCCCGACGGGACCCAGTACTTC.

This clonotype is labeled as medium-sized. This beta chain is a stray read from a library made for alpha chains; its abundance is not meaningful. The chain uses TRBV7-8 and TRBJ1-1; TRBD1 agrees at 8 bases. Losses at the gene ends were 1 base for V and 6 bases for J; bases not matched to a gene: 4. The CDR3 covers 14 residues. CDR1 is SGHVS, CDR2 FQNEAQ, per germline. This CDR3 is CASSLVPDRAEAFF. Here the CDR3 DNA reads TGTGCCAGCAGCTTAGTCCCGGACAGGGCTGAAGCTTTCTTT.